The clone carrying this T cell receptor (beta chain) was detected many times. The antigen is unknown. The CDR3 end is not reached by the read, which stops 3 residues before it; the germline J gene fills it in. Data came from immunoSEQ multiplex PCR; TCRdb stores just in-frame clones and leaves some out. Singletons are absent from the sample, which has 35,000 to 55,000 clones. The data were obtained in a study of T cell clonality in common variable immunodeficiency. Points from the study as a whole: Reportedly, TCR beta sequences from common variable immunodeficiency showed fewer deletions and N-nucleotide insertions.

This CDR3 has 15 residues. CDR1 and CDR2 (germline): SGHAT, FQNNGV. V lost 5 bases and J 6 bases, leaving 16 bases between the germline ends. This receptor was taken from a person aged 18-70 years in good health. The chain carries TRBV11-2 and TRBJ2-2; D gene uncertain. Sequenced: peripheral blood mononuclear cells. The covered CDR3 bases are TGTGCCAGCAGCCCCCGTCTTAGTAGGGCCGGGGAG. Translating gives CASSPRLSRAGE. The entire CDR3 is CASSPRLSRAGELFF.